A selection of T cell receptor beta chains follows, all from one sample in a study of Ad26.COV2.S vaccination and SARS-CoV-2 variants. The table came from immunoSEQ multiplex PCR; TCRdb's copy has only in-frame clones and leaves some out. The sample holds 300,000 to 450,000 clones; roughly nine tenths are singletons and the top ten take 3% to 5%. The sample in question was peripheral blood, obtained after recovery from COVID-19. The receptors were gathered from a human donor who had recovered from COVID-19. The CDR3 runs from the conserved cysteine through the conserved F or W. D genes are given only for firm matches. Clone size appears in some rows only: once, few, many, or a class for an expanded clone.

v_call	d_call	clone_size	j_call	cdr3_length	cdr3_nt	cdr3_aa
TRBV7-9	NA	NA	TRBJ2-5	13	TGTGCCAGCAGCTTATCCGAGGTAGAGACCCAGTACTTC	CASSLSEVETQYF
TRBV25-1	NA	NA	TRBJ1-1	15	TGTGCCAGCAGTGAATCCTACGGGACGAACACTGAAGCTTTCTTT	CASSESYGTNTEAFF
TRBV7-2	TRBD2	NA	TRBJ2-3	18	TGTGCCAGCAGCCCGTACCCTACTAGCGGGGGGGCCTTAGATACGCAGTATTTT	CASSPYPTSGGALDTQYF
TRBV2	NA	NA	TRBJ1-5	15	TGTGCCAGCAGCGAACCGACAGATAGCAATCAGCCCCAGCATTTT	CASSEPTDSNQPQHF
TRBV4-1	TRBD2	NA	TRBJ2-2	18	TGCGCCAGCAGCCGCGAACTAGCGGGGGGAGGGTTAGCCGGGGAGCTGTTTTTT	CASSRELAGGGLAGELFF
TRBV9	TRBD2	NA	TRBJ2-5	17	TGTGCCAGCAGCGTAGACCTAGCGGGGGCCCAACAAGAGACCCAGTACTTC	CASSVDLAGAQQETQYF
TRBV11-2	TRBD1	NA	TRBJ2-7	18	TGTGCCAGCAGCTCCCCGATCCTCACAGGGGTAATGTCCTACGAGCAGTACTTC	CASSSPILTGVMSYEQYF
TRBV4-3	TRBD2	NA	TRBJ2-1	16	TGCGCCAGCAGCCAAGATCTGCGGGGGGTGGTCAATGAGCAGTTCTTC	CASSQDLRGVVNEQFF
TRBV7-2	TRBD2	NA	TRBJ2-1	17	TGTGCCAGCAGAGGTAGCGGGGCTACGAGCTCCTACAATGAGCAGTTCTTC	CASRGSGATSSYNEQFF
TRBV19	NA	NA	TRBJ2-1	16	TGTGCCAGTAGTGCCGCCGGGACTTTAACTTACAATGAGCAGTTCTTC	CASSAAGTLTYNEQFF
TRBV19	NA	NA	TRBJ1-3	13	TGTGCCAGTGAGAGAATTTCTGGAAACACCATATATTTT	CASERISGNTIYF
TRBV3-1/TRBV3-2	TRBD1	NA	TRBJ2-7	20	TGTGCCAGCAGCCCACAACGGCGGCGAGCAGAGGACAGGGCTTCCTACGAGCAGTACTTC	CASSPQRRRAEDRASYEQYF
TRBV5-4	NA	once	TRBJ1-5	16	TGTGCCAGCAGCTTGGGGGGGATGAAAAGCAATCAGCCCCAGCATTTT	CASSLGGMKSNQPQHF
TRBV11-2	TRBD1	once	TRBJ2-7	15	TGTGCCAGCAGCTTAATGGGACAGGGGTCCTACGAGCAGTACTTC	CASSLMGQGSYEQYF
TRBV21-1	NA	NA	TRBJ2-3	15	TGTGCCAGCAGCAAGCACAGCCGAGCCACAGATACGCAGTATTTT	CASSKHSRATDTQYF
TRBV25-1	NA	NA	TRBJ1-1	13	TGTGCCAGCAGTAAACGGACAGTCTCTGAAGCTTTCTTT	CASSKRTVSEAFF
TRBV5-5	NA	NA	TRBJ2-1	15	TGTGCCAGCAGCTTGGGCAGTCAAGCGAGCAATGAGCAGTTCTTC	CASSLGSQASNEQFF
TRBV25-1	NA	NA	TRBJ1-2	14	TGTGCCAGCAGTGAATGGGGGGAGCTCTATGGCTACACCTTC	CASSEWGELYGYTF
TRBV3-1/TRBV3-2	NA	NA	TRBJ1-5	14	TGTGCCAGCAGCCGGGCGCCGTCTTATCAGCCCCAGCATTTT	CASSRAPSYQPQHF
TRBV5-6	NA	NA	TRBJ2-2	13	TGTGCCAGCAGCTTACTAGTTACCGGGGAGCTGTTTTTT	CASSLLVTGELFF
TRBV3-1/TRBV3-2	NA	NA	TRBJ1-3	10	TGTGCCAGCAGCCAAGACACCATATATTTT	CASSQDTIYF
TRBV3-1/TRBV3-2	TRBD1	NA	TRBJ1-4	20	TGTGCCAGCAGCCAAGACCCCTTAACCGGGACAGGGGGCGAAGGTGAAAAACTGTTTTTT	CASSQDPLTGTGGEGEKLFF
TRBV7-2	TRBD2	NA	TRBJ2-7	14	TGTGCCAGCAGCTCTAGCGGGGGTTCCTACGAGCAGTACTTC	CASSSSGGSYEQYF
TRBV3-1/TRBV3-2	NA	NA	TRBJ1-6	15	TGTGCCAGCAGCCAACGGGGGGCTAAGAATTCACCCCTCCACTTT	CASSQRGAKNSPLHF
TRBV7-9	NA	NA	TRBJ1-1	15	TGTGCCAGCACTCCCTCCGACAGGCTGAACACTGAAGCTTTCTTT	CASTPSDRLNTEAFF
TRBV21-1	NA	NA	TRBJ1-6	18	NA	CASSKYDSFGRGNSPLHF
TRBV19	TRBD1	NA	TRBJ2-1	16	TGTGCCAGTAGTATTGGCGGACAGGGGTCCCTCAATGAGCAGTTCTTC	CASSIGGQGSLNEQFF
TRBV7-9	NA	NA	TRBJ2-5	14	TGTGCCAGCAGCTTAGTTTCCAACCAAGAGACCCAGTACTTC	CASSLVSNQETQYF
TRBV19	NA	NA	TRBJ2-2	15	TGTGCCAGTAGTCCTTGGACGGAAAACACCGGGGAGCTGTTTTTT	CASSPWTENTGELFF
TRBV21-1	NA	once	TRBJ2-1	13	TGTGCCAGCAGCAAAGCCTCCGGATATGAGCAGTTCTTC	CASSKASGYEQFF
TRBV13	NA	NA	TRBJ2-3	13	TGTGCCAGCAGTTTAACGGTCTCAGATACGCAGTATTTT	CASSLTVSDTQYF
TRBV19	NA	NA	TRBJ2-1	20	TGTGCCAGTAGTATAGATTACCCGGGGGTCCATTCGAGCTCCTACAATGAGCAGTTCTTC	CASSIDYPGVHSSSYNEQFF
TRBV5-4	NA	NA	TRBJ1-2	14	TGTGCCAGCAGCTTTTGGGGCATGACAGATGGCTACACCTTC	CASSFWGMTDGYTF
TRBV5-4	NA	NA	TRBJ2-3	14	TGTGCCAGCAGCTTGGATTCGGGGACAGATACGCAGTATTTT	CASSLDSGTDTQYF
TRBV10-3	TRBD2	NA	TRBJ2-3	14	TGTGCCTCTAGCGGGGGGCGATACACAGATACGCAGTATTTT	CASSGGRYTDTQYF
TRBV6-2/TRBV6-3	NA	NA	TRBJ2-2	15	TGTGCCAGCAGCGAGGGGGACTTCCCGCCCGGGGAGCTGTTTTTT	CASSEGDFPPGELFF
TRBV10-3	NA	NA	TRBJ2-2	13	TGTGCCATCAGTGAGCCTCAAACGGGGGAGCTGTTTTTT	CAISEPQTGELFF
TRBV6-5	TRBD1	NA	TRBJ1-5	14	TGTGCCAGCAACTCCTACAGGGGTGATCAGCCCCAGCATTTT	CASNSYRGDQPQHF
TRBV9	TRBD2	NA	TRBJ2-3	15	TGTGCCAGCAGCTCACTAGCGGGGGGTGCGGGAGAGCAGTATTTT	CASSSLAGGAGEQYF
TRBV6-5	NA	NA	TRBJ1-5	14	TGTGCCAGCAGTCTTGAATACAGCAATCAGCCCCAGCATTTT	CASSLEYSNQPQHF
TRBV5-4	NA	NA	TRBJ1-1	13	TGTGCCAGCAGCTTTTGGGTGAACACTGAAGCTTTCTTT	CASSFWVNTEAFF
TRBV7-3	NA	NA	TRBJ2-1	14	TGTGCCAGCAGCTTACAAGGTTCAGGACTAGAGCAGTTCTTC	CASSLQGSGLEQFF
TRBV19	TRBD1	NA	TRBJ1-1	14	TGTGCCAGTAGGGGGGACAGGGTGAACACTGAAGCTTTCTTT	CASRGDRVNTEAFF
TRBV3-1/TRBV3-2	NA	NA	TRBJ2-5	13	TGTGCCAGCAGCCTCCGGGGAATAAAGACCCAGTACTTC	CASSLRGIKTQYF
TRBV5-1	TRBD1	NA	TRBJ1-1	14	TGCGCCAGCAGCTTTGACAGGGTATCGACTGAAGCTTTCTTT	CASSFDRVSTEAFF
TRBV6-2/TRBV6-3	NA	NA	TRBJ2-2	15	TGTGCCAGCAGTTACACCAGGATTGGCACCGGGGAGCTGTTTTTT	CASSYTRIGTGELFF
TRBV21-1	NA	NA	TRBJ1-5	18	TGTGCCAGCAACCTCAGTAGGACAGGGGGCATGAGCAATCAGCCCCAGCATTTT	CASNLSRTGGMSNQPQHF
TRBV4-2	NA	NA	TRBJ2-1	15	TGTGCCAGCAGCCCGGGACTCGTCTCCTACAATGAGCAGTTCTTC	CASSPGLVSYNEQFF
TRBV6-5	NA	NA	TRBJ1-2	11	TGTGCCAGCAGGGATAACTATGGCTACACCTTC	CASRDNYGYTF
TRBV7-2	NA	NA	TRBJ1-2	13	TGTGCCAGCAGCTTATCCAGGATATATGGCTACACCTTC	CASSLSRIYGYTF